Following are 10 T cell receptor beta chains from one sample sequenced in a study of blood T cell repertoires in COVID-19. Method: immunoSEQ multiplex PCR; TCRdb's copy keeps in-frame clones and lacks some. Of 130,000 to 150,000 clones in the sample, just under 85% were seen once. The sequencing sample was made of peripheral blood. The receptors shown here come from a woman older than 75 with acute or convalescent COVID-19.

This chain joins TRBV5-5 and TRBJ1-1; D gene uncertain. The V and J ends lost 1 base and 6 bases respectively, with 10 bases between them. This CDR3 is built from 13 residues. The V gene's germline CDR1 is SGHKS and CDR2 YYEKEE (reference sequence). In DNA, the CDR3 is TGTGCCAGCAGCTTGATTCCACAACCTGAAGCTTTCTTT. Amino acid sequence: CASSLIPQPEAFF.

The gene calls are TRBV5-1 and TRBJ2-6, with D maybe TRBD1 (6 bases). The CDR3 has 16 residues. With 0 bases removed from V and 1 base from J, the gap between germline ends came to 8 bases. Looked up from germline, CDR1 is SGHRS and CDR2 is YFSETQ. The CDR3 loop reads CASSLGGRSGANVLTF. CDR3 sequence (DNA): TGCGCCAGCAGCTTGGGGGGGCGGTCTGGGGCCAACGTCCTGACTTTC.

The rearrangement links TRBV5-4 to TRBJ1-2; tentative D call: TRBD1 (5 bases). CDR3 length: 15 amino acids. Looked up from germline, CDR1 is SGHNT and CDR2 is YYREEE (reference sequence). V lost 0 bases, J lost 4 bases, and 13 bases lay in between. The chain's CDR3 is CASSLGGGAPYGYTF. CDR3 sequence (DNA): TGTGCCAGCAGCTTGGGTGGAGGGGCTCCCTATGGCTACACCTTC.

The J gene is TRBJ2-1, the V gene TRBV7-9, with D possibly TRBD2 on 6 matching bases. The CDR3 covers 16 residues. The V gene lost 1 base and the J gene lost 5 bases, with 15 bases spanning the gap. Germline CDR1 SEHNR, CDR2 FQNEAQ (reference sequence). The CDR3 reads CASSLVGGLVNNEQFF. CDR3 nucleotide sequence: TGTGCCAGCAGCTTAGTGGGGGGACTCGTAAACAATGAGCAGTTCTTC.

This chain uses TRBV29-1 with TRBJ2-5; TRBD2 might be the D (6 bases). Trimming removed 7 bases from V and 5 bases from J, with 14 bases in between. Germline V gives CDR1 SQVTM, CDR2 ANQGSEA. The CDR3 contains 12 residues. CDR3 nucleotides: TGCAGCGCCCCCCGGGGGTCGGAGACCCAGTACTTC. The encoded protein is CSAPRGSETQYF.

This chain joins TRBV18 and TRBJ1-1; maybe TRBD1 (5 bases). Trimming took 0 bases from V and 8 from J, leaving 10 bases between them. The CDR3 consists of 13 residues. Germline CDR1 and CDR2: KGHSH and LQKENI. The CDR3 reads CASSPPGRREAFF. The CDR3 DNA sequence: TGTGCCAGCTCACCACCGGGGCGGCGAGAAGCTTTCTTT.

This clone was seen more than once but under ten times. The genes are TRBV3-1 (or the pseudogene TRBV3-2) and TRBJ2-7, with 8 bases aligning to TRBD2. V was clipped by 3 bases and J by 2 bases; unmatched bases: 6. The germline V gene encodes CDR1 LGHDT and CDR2 YNNKEL (reference sequence). This CDR3 comprises 15 residues. The chain's CDR3 is CASSQASGSTYEQYF. In nucleotides, the CDR3 is TGTGCCAGCAGCCAGGCCAGCGGGAGCACCTACGAGCAGTACTTC.

This clone has only one observation. The chain recombines TRBV7-2 with TRBJ1-5, with 7 bases fitting TRBD1. The CDR3 has 16 residues. Germline V CDR1 and CDR2: SGHTA, FQGNSA. Trimming at V came to 1 base and at J to 5 bases, leaving 8 bases not matched to a gene. CDR3 sequence reads: CASSLVYRGKDQPQHF. CDR3 in DNA: TGTGCCAGCAGCTTAGTCTACAGGGGTAAGGATCAGCCCCAGCATTTT.

The rearrangement joins TRBV29-1 to TRBJ1-1; 9 bases agree with TRBD1. After removal of 3 bases from V and 5 bases from J, the junction contained 13 bases not matched to a gene. Germline V gene lookup returns CDR1 SQVTM and CDR2 ANQGSEA. The CDR3 is 16 residues long. The CDR3 loop is CSVDPPDRGSETEAFF. The CDR3 DNA follows: TGCAGCGTTGACCCCCCCGACAGGGGGTCGGAAACTGAAGCTTTCTTT. Complete variable domain (other parts from reference TRBV29-1 and TRBJ1-1): SAVISQKPSRDICQRGTSLTIQCQVDSQVTMMFWYRQQPGQSLTLIATANQGSEATYESGFVIDKFPISRPNLTFSTLTVSNMSPEDSSIYLCSVDPPDRGSETEAFFGQGTRLTVV.

This clone has only a few counts. V is TRBV6-1 and J is TRBJ1-2, with no clear D. Trimming pared 1 base from V and 8 bases from J, leaving 20 bases between. Per the germline V gene, CDR1 is MNHNS and CDR2 is SASEGT. The CDR3 totals 16 residues. This chain's CDR3 is CASSEGGWGGSVGYTF. CDR3 in DNA: TGTGCCAGCAGTGAAGGGGGATGGGGAGGTTCGGTCGGCTACACCTTC.